Following are 2 T cell receptor beta chains from one sample sequenced in a study of blood T cells in healthy people across ages. The second PCR ran roughly 7 to 12 cycles with a sample-barcoded 5' primer and J-beta primers. TCRdb reprocessed the 5' RACE reads with MiXCR, giving one entry per CDR3 protein. The sample records about 570,000 distinct CDR3 sequences, 25% to 30% being singletons. The sequenced sample consisted of blood. The receptors derive from an older woman in good health.

J is TRBJ2-5 and V is TRBV29-1; possibly TRBD2 for D (6 bases). The CDR3 sequence is 15 residues long. Trimming removed 7 bases from V and 3 bases from J, with 21 bases in between. Germline CDR1 SQVTM, CDR2 ANQGSEA. The CDR3 sequence is CSAPKWRDSKETQYF. DNA for the CDR3: TGCAGCGCCCCGAAGTGGCGGGACTCCAAAGAGACCCAGTACTTC.

This chain connects TRBV6-2 or TRBV6-3 to TRBJ1-5; tentatively, D is TRBD1 (5 bases). This CDR3 has 14 residues. V shed 7 bases and J shed 5 bases, with 15 bases lying between them. From germline, CDR1 is MNHEY and CDR2 SVGEGT. CDR3: CASTDGGNYQPQHF. The CDR3 bases are TGTGCCAGCACCGACGGGGGGAATTATCAGCCCCAGCATTTT.